These 15 T cell receptor beta chains share one sample of origin, sequenced in a study of T cell responses to AZD1222 COVID-19 vaccine. Assay used: immunoSEQ multiplex PCR; TCRdb lists only in-frame clones, some missing. This table holds around 140,000 clones, around 90% found once. Sequences were derived from peripheral blood, sampled 28 days after the second AZD1222 dose. These receptors all come from an adult who received the AZD1222 COVID-19 vaccine.

This chain connects TRBV28 to TRBJ2-7; D may be TRBD2 (6 bases). The germline V gene has CDR1 MDHEN and CDR2 SYDVKM. The length of the CDR3 is 12 residues. V was trimmed by 6 bases and J by 6 bases, leaving 12 bases between them. The CDR3 coding sequence is TGTGCCAGCAGAGAAACTAGCCGCGAGCAGTACTTC. Amino acid sequence: CASRETSREQYF. The full variable domain, rest sourced from reference TRBV28 and TRBJ2-7, is DVKVTQSSRYLVKRTGEKVFLECVQDMDHENMFWYRQDPGLGLRLIYFSYDVKMKEKGDIPEGYSVSREKKERFSLILESASTNQTSMYLCASRETSREQYFGPGTRLTVT.

The chain uses TRBV29-1 and TRBJ2-1, with 10 positions matching TRBD2. CDR3 length: 14 residues. CDR1 and CDR2 from the germline V gene are SQVTM and ANQGSEA. V shed 6 bases, J shed 6 bases, and the junction held 8 bases outside the gene matches. The CDR3 bases are TGCAGCGTCGCCGAGAGCGGGAGGGGCAATGAGCAGTTCTTC. It translates to CSVAESGRGNEQFF.

The J gene is TRBJ1-5, the V gene TRBV3-1 (or the pseudogene TRBV3-2); D remains ambiguous. The germline V and J ends were trimmed by 6 bases and 2 bases, with 17 bases remaining between them. CDR1 and CDR2 (germline): LGHDT, YNNKEL (reference sequence). This CDR3 is built from 16 residues. The CDR3 coding sequence is TGTGCCAGCAGTTCCCCGGTCGGGCATGGCAATCAGCCCCAGCATTTT. Translated: CASSSPVGHGNQPQHF.

The genes are TRBV30 and TRBJ2-7; unclear D gene. Germline V gene data show CDR1 as GTSNPN and CDR2 as SVGIG (reference sequence). This CDR3 contains 13 residues. V lost 5 bases, J lost 2 bases, and 13 bases lay in between. CDR3: CAWGSGVTYEQYF. The CDR3 region has the DNA TGTGCCTGGGGATCCGGTGTTACCTACGAGCAGTACTTC.

This clone showed up just a few times. The chain has TRBV27 and TRBJ1-2; weak D call: TRBD1 (6 bases). Per germline, CDR1 MNHEY and CDR2 SMNVEV (reference sequence). The V gene lost 6 bases and the J gene lost 4 bases, with 12 bases spanning the gap. This CDR3 has 13 amino acids. This CDR3 reads CASSDRLSYGYTF. CDR3 nucleotides: TGTGCCAGCAGCGACAGGTTATCCTATGGCTACACCTTC.

Here the CDR3 reads CASRIDGGHNSPLHF. The CDR3 nucleotides are TGTGCCAGCAGAATCGATGGAGGCCATAATTCACCCCTCCACTTT. The rearrangement uses TRBV7-9 and TRBJ1-6; D ambiguous. CDR1 and CDR2 (germline): SEHNR, FQNEAQ (reference sequence). V gave up 6 bases and J gave up 5 bases, with 14 bases separating them. CDR3 size: 15 residues. The full variable domain, rest sourced from reference TRBV7-9 and TRBJ1-6, is DTGVSQNPRHKITKRGQNVTFRCDPISEHNRLYWYRQTLGQGPEFLTYFQNEAQLEKSRLLSDRFSAERPKGSFSTLEIQRTEQGDSAMYLCASRIDGGHNSPLHFGNGTRLTVT.

The chain recombines TRBV20-1 with TRBJ2-7; possibly TRBD1 for D (5 bases). The CDR3 contains 11 residues. CDR1 and CDR2 (germline): DFQATT, SNEGSKA (reference sequence). Trimming shortened V by 6 bases and J by 3 bases, and 9 bases separated the two germline ends. The CDR3 here is CSATGSYEQYF. The CDR3 DNA reads as TGCAGTGCCACAGGTAGCTACGAGCAGTACTTC.

This sequence joins TRBV7-8 and TRBJ2-1, with D unresolved. Germline V gives CDR1 SGHVS, CDR2 FQNEAQ. This CDR3 comprises 15 residues. V was clipped by 6 bases and J by 2 bases, with 14 bases between them. CDR3 coding DNA: TGTGCCAGCAGTCTCATTGCGGACGCCTACAATGAGCAGTTCTTC. It encodes CASSLIADAYNEQFF.

The chain combines TRBV27 with TRBJ2-3; the match to TRBD2 covers 7 bases. Losses at the gene ends were 4 bases for V and 6 bases for J; bases not matched to a gene: 10. Germline V lookup: CDR1 MNHEY, CDR2 SMNVEV (reference sequence). This CDR3 region has 15 residues. As DNA, the CDR3 is TGTGCCAGCAGTTCCCCTCCTAGCGGTGCTGATACGCAGTATTTT. This translates into CASSSPPSGADTQYF.

The chain recombines TRBV28 with TRBJ2-5; 9 positions match TRBD2. The junction had 12 bases not matched to a gene; V was cut back by 8 bases and J by 2 bases. The germline V gene encodes CDR1 MDHEN and CDR2 SYDVKM. The CDR3 sequence is 16 residues long. The CDR3 reads CASRPSGVPEQETQYF. The CDR3 DNA sequence: TGTGCCAGCCGCCCTAGCGGGGTACCGGAGCAAGAGACCCAGTACTTC. Supplemented by reference TRBV28 and TRBJ2-5, the full variable domain reads DVKVTQSSRYLVKRTGEKVFLECVQDMDHENMFWYRQDPGLGLRLIYFSYDVKMKEKGDIPEGYSVSREKKERFSLILESASTNQTSMYLCASRPSGVPEQETQYFGPGTRLLVL.

The count of this clone is one. J is TRBJ1-4 and V is TRBV6-5, with D possibly TRBD1 on 5 matching bases. V was clipped by 10 bases and J by 3 bases, with 18 bases between them. There are 15 residues in the CDR3. Germline V gene data show CDR1 as MNHEY and CDR2 as SVGAGI. CDR3 in amino acids: CATRADRQPNEKLFF. The CDR3 DNA follows: TGTGCCACCCGGGCCGACAGACAGCCTAATGAAAAACTGTTTTTT.

The V gene is TRBV21-1, the J gene TRBJ2-1. TRBV21-1 has pseudogene status. The CDR3 totals 11 residues. This chain's CDR3 is CASSGPNEQFF. CDR3 in DNA: TGTGCCAGCAGCGGTCCCAATGAGCAGTTCTTC.

This clone occurred once. The chain uses TRBV12-3 or TRBV12-4 and TRBJ2-3; D gene ambiguous. The V end was cut by 1 base, the J end by 1 base, with 3 bases between. CDR3 length equals 13 residues. CDR3 nucleotides: TGTGCCAGCAGTTTAGGACGCACAGATACGCAGTATTTT. Translating it yields CASSLGRTDTQYF.

J is TRBJ2-7 and V is TRBV4-1, with 7 nucleotides matching TRBD1. Germline V gene sequence: CDR1 MGHRA, CDR2 YSYEKL. The CDR3 loop spans 16 amino acids. J gave up 6 bases and V 3 bases, and 14 bases lay outside the gene matches. CDR3 amino acids: CASSHSPSRQGSEQYF. The CDR3 region has the DNA TGCGCCAGCAGCCATTCTCCATCCCGACAGGGCAGCGAGCAGTACTTC.

For the CDR3, the DNA is TGTGCCATCAGTGAGTTGTGGGGAGAACCGGGACTAGCGGGAGCCTTGATTGTGGAGACCCAGTACTTC. It translates to CAISELWGEPGLAGALIVETQYF. This chain connects TRBV10-3 to TRBJ2-5; 14 bases are shared with TRBD2. CDR3 length: 23 amino acids. V lost 1 base to trimming and J lost 5 bases; unmatched junction nucleotides: 24. Looked up from germline, CDR1 is ENHRY and CDR2 is SYGVKD.